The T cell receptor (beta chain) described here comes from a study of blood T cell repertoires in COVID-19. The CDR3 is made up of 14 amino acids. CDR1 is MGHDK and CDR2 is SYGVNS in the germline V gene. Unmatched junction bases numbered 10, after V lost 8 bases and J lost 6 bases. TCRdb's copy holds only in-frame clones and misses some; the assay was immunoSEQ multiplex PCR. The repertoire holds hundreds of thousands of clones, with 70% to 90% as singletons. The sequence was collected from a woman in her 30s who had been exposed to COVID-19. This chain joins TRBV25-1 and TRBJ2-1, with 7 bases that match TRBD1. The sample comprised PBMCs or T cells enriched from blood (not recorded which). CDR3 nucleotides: TGTGCCAGCTGGACAGGAGGATTCCCCAATGAGCAGTTCTTC. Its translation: CASWTGGFPNEQFF.